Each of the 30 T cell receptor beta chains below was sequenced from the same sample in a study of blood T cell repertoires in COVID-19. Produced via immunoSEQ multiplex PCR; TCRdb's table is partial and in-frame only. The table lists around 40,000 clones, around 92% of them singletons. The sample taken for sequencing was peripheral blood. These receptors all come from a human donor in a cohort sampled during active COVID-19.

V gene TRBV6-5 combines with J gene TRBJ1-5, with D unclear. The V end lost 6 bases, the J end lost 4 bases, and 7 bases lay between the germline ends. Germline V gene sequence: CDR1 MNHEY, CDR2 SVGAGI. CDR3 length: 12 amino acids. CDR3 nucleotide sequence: TGTGCCAGCAGCCCGTCGAATCAGCCCCAGCATTTT. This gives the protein CASSPSNQPQHF.

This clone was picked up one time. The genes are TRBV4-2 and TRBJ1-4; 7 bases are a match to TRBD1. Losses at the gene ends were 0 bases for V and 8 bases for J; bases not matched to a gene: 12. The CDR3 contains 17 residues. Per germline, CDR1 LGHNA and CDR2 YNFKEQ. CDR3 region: CASSQERQGMSTEKLFF. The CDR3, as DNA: TGTGCCAGCAGCCAAGAAAGACAGGGCATGAGTACAGAAAAACTGTTTTTT.

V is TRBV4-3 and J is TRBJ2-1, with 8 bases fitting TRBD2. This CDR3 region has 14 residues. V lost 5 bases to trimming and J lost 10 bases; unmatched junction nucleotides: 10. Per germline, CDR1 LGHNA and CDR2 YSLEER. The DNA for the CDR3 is TGCGCCAGCAGCACCGGCGGGGGGAGAGGGGAGCAGTTCTTC. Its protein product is CASSTGGGRGEQFF.

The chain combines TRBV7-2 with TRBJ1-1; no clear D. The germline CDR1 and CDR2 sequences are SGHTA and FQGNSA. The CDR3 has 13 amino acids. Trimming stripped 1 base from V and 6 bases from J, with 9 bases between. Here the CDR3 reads CASSLGVRSEAFF. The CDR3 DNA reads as TGTGCCAGCAGCTTAGGGGTGAGGTCTGAAGCTTTCTTT.

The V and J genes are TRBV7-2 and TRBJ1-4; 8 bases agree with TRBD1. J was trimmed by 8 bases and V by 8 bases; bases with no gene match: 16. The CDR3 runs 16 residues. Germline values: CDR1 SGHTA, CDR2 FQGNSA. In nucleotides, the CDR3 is TGTGCCAGCGCCCTCCTAGCCCGGACAGGGAAGGAAAAACTGTTTTTT. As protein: CASALLARTGKEKLFF.

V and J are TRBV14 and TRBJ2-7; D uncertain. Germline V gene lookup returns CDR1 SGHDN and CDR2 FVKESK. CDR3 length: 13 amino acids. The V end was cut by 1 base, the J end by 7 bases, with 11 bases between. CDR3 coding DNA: TGTGCCAGCAGCCAAGTCGCAGGTGGGGAGCAGTACTTC. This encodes CASSQVAGGEQYF.

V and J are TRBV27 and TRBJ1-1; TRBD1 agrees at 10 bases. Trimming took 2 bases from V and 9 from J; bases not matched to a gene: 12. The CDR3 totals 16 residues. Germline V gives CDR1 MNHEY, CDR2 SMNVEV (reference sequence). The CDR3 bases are TGTGCCAGCAGTTTACGGACTGGGGGACAGGGGTCCCAAGCTTTCTTT. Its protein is CASSLRTGGQGSQAFF.

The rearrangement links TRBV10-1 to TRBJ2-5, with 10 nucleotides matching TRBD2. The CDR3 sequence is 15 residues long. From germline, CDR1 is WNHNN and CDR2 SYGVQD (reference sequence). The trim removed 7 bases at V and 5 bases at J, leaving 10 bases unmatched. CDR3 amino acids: CASKLTSGIRETQYF. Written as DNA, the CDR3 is TGCGCCAGCAAATTAACTAGCGGGATCCGTGAGACCCAGTACTTC.

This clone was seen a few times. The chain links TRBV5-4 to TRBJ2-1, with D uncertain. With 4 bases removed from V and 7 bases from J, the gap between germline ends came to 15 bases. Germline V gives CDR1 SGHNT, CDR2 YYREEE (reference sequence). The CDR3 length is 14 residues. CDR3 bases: TGTGCCAGCAGCCCTCGTGGGCTTCAAAATGAGCAGTTCTTC. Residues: CASSPRGLQNEQFF. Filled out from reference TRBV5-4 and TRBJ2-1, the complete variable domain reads ETGVTQSPTHLIKTRGQQVTLRCSSQSGHNTVSWYQQALGQGPQFIFQYYREEENGRGNFPPRFSGLQFPNYSSELNVNALELDDSALYLCASSPRGLQNEQFFGPGTRLTVL.

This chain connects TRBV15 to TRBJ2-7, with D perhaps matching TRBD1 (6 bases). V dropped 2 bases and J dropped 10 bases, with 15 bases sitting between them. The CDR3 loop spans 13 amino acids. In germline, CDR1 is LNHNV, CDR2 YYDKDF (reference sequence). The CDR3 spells CATSRRPRDTQYF. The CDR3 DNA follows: TGTGCCACCAGCAGACGCCCCCGGGACACACAGTACTTC. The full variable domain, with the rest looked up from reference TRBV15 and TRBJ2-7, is DAMVIQNPRYQVTQFGKPVTLSCSQTLNHNVMYWYQQKSSQAPKLLFHYYDKDFNNEADTPDNFQSRRPNTSFCFLDIRSPGLGDTAMYLCATSRRPRDTQYFGPGTRLTVT.

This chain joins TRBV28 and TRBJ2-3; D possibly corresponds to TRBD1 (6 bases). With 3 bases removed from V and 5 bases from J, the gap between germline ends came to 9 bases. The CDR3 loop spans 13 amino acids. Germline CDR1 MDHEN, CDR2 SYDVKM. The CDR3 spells CASSFQGRDTQYF. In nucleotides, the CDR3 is TGTGCCAGCAGTTTCCAGGGGAGAGATACGCAGTATTTT.

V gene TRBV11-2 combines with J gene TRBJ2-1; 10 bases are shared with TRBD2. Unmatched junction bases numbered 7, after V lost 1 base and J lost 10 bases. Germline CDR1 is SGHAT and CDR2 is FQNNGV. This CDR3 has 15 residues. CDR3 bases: TGTGCCAGCAGCTTAGGCCAGCGGGAGGGGGGGGAGCAGTTCTTC. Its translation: CASSLGQREGGEQFF.

CDR3 bases: TGTGCCAGCAGTTTGGGCGGTGCAGGGAACAATCAGCCCCAGCATTTT. It is translated as CASSLGGAGNNQPQHF. V usage is TRBV28 and J usage is TRBJ1-5; maybe TRBD1 (5 bases). Germline CDR1 is MDHEN and CDR2 is SYDVKM. This CDR3 has 16 residues. Trimming left V 3 bases short and J 3 bases short, with 15 bases between.

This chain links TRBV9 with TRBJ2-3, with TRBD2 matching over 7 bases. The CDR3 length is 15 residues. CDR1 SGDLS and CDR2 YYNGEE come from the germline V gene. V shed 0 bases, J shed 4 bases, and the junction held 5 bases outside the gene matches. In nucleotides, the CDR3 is TGTGCCAGCAGCGTAGGGGCGGGAGTGTCAGATACGCAGTATTTT. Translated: CASSVGAGVSDTQYF.

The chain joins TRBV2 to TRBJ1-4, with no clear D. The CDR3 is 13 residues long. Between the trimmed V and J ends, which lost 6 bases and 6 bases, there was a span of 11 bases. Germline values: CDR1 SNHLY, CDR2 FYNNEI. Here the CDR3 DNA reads TGTGCCAGCAGGCTTGGGCTCTATGAAAAACTGTTTTTT. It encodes CASRLGLYEKLFF.

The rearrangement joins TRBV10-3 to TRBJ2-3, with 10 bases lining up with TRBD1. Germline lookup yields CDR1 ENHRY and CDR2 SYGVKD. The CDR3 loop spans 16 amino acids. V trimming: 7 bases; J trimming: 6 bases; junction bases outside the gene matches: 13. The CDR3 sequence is CAITRGRTGGMDTQYF. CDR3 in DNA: TGTGCCATCACCAGGGGGAGGACAGGGGGAATGGATACGCAGTATTTT.

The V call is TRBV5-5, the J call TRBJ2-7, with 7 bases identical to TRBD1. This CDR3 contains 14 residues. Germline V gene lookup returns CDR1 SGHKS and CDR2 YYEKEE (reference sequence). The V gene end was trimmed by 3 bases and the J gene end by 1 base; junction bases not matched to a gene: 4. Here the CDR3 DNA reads TGTGCCAGCAGCTCCCGGGGACAGTCCTACGAGCAGTACTTC. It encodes CASSSRGQSYEQYF.

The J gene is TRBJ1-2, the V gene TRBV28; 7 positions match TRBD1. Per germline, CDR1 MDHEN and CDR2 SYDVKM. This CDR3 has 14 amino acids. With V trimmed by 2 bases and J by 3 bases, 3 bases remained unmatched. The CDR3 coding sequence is TGTGCCAGCAGTTTAGAGGGACAGCACTATGGCTACACCTTC. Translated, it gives CASSLEGQHYGYTF.

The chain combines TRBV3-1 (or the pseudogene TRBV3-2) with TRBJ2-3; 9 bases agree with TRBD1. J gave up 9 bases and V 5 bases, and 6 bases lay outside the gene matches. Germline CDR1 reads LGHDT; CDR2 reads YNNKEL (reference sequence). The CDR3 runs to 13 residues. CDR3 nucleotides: TGTGCCAGCAGCAACAGGGGGCTGAGCACGCAGTATTTT. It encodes CASSNRGLSTQYF.

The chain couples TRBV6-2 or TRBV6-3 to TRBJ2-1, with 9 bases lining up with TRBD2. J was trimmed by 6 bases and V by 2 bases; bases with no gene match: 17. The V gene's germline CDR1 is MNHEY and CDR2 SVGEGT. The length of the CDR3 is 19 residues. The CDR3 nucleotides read TGTGCCAGCAGTTACACCTCGACTTGGCGGGGGGGCCTGGGCAATGAGCAGTTCTTC. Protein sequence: CASSYTSTWRGGLGNEQFF.

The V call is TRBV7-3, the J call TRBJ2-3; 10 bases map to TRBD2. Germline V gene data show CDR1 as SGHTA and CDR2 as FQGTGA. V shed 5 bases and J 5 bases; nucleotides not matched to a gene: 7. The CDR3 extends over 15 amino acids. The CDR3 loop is CASSPSGSGGDTQYF. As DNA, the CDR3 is TGTGCCAGCAGCCCTAGCGGGAGCGGGGGAGATACGCAGTATTTT.

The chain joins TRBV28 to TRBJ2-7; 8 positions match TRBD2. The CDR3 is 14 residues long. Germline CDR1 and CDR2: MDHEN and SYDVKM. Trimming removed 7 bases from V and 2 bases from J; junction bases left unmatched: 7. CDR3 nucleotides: TGTGCCAGCAAGTTCGGAGCGGGAGCCTACGAGCAGTACTTC. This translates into CASKFGAGAYEQYF.

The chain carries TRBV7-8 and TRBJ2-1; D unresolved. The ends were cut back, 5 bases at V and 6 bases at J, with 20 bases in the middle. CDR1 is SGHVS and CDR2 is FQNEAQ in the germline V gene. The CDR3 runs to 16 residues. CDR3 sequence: CASSLPAHTLGNEQFF. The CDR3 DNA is TGTGCCAGCAGCCTACCGGCCCACACCCTAGGCAATGAGCAGTTCTTC.

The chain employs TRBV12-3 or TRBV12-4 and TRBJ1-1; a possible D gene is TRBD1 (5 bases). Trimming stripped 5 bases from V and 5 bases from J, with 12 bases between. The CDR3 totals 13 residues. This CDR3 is CASSETRVTEAFF. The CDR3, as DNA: TGTGCCAGCAGTGAGACCAGGGTTACTGAAGCTTTCTTT.

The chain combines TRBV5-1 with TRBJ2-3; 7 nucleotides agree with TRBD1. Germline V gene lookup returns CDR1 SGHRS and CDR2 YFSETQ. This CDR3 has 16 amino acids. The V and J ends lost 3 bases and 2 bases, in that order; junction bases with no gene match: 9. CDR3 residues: CASSSIPGQITDTQYF. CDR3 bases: TGCGCCAGCAGCTCGATACCGGGACAGATCACAGATACGCAGTATTTT.

CDR3 protein: CASSPGQGITEAFF. CDR3 DNA sequence: TGTGCCAGCTCCCCGGGACAGGGGATCACTGAAGCTTTCTTT. The V gene is TRBV18, the J gene TRBJ1-1; 10 bases map to TRBD1. The J segment lost 4 bases and the V segment lost 6 bases, leaving 5 bases of the junction unmatched. In germline, CDR1 is KGHSH, CDR2 LQKENI. This CDR3 has 14 residues.

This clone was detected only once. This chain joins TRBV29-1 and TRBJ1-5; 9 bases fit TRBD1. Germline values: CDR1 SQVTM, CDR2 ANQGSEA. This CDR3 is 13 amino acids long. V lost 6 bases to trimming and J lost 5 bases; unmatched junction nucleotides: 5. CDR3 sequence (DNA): TGCAGCGTACGACAGGGGGTCGATCAGCCCCAGCATTTT. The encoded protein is CSVRQGVDQPQHF.

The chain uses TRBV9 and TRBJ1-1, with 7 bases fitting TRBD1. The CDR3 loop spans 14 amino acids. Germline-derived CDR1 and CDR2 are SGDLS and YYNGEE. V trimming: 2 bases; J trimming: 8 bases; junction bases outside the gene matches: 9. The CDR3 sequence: CASSVTDRPPEAFF. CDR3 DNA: TGTGCCAGCAGCGTGACGGACAGGCCGCCCGAAGCTTTCTTT.

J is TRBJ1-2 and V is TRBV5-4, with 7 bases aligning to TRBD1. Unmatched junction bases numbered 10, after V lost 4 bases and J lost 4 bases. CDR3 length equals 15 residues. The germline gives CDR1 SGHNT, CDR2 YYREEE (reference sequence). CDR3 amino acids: CASSPWDSNGYGYTF. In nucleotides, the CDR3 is TGTGCCAGCAGCCCGTGGGACAGTAATGGCTATGGCTACACCTTC.

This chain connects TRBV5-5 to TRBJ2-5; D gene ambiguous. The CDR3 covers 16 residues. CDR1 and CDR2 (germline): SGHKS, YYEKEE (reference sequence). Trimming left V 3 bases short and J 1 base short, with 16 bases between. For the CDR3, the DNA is TGTGCCAGCAGCTCATATTACACTACGGCCCAAGAGACCCAGTACTTC. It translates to CASSSYYTTAQETQYF.